This T cell receptor (beta chain) originates from a study of control samples from healthy donors and cancer patients. The CDR3 spans 11 residues. Trimming removed 8 bases from V and 8 bases from J, with 10 bases in between. Per the germline V gene, CDR1 is MDHEN and CDR2 is SYDVKM. Clones were sequenced by immunoSEQ multiplex PCR, and TCRdb holds only the in-frame ones, with some missing. The sample consists of some 150,000 clones, roughly 95% of them appearing once. The J gene is TRBJ2-1, the V gene TRBV28; tentatively, D is TRBD2 (5 bases). The receptor was isolated from a woman in her twenties or thirties in good health. The sequenced sample consisted of blood. The CDR3 protein is CASREGYEQFF. The CDR3 nucleotides are TGTGCCAGCCGTGAGGGCTATGAGCAGTTCTTC.